The 23 T cell receptor beta chains below come from one sample, sequenced in a study of blood T cell repertoires in COVID-19. Sequencing used immunoSEQ multiplex PCR; TCRdb keeps in-frame clones, though not all of them. The data contain about 260,000 clones, roughly 90% of them singletons. The source material was peripheral blood. These receptors originate from a man aged 25 to 40 with active or convalescent COVID-19.

This clone has only a few counts. The chain uses TRBV24-1 and TRBJ2-2; D uncertain. V was shortened by 4 bases and J by 7 bases, with 12 bases between the two germline ends. Germline lookup yields CDR1 KGHDR and CDR2 SFDVKD. The CDR3 length is 14 residues. CDR3 loop: CATSESSESGELFF. CDR3 DNA sequence: TGTGCCACCAGTGAAAGTTCCGAGAGCGGGGAGCTGTTTTTT.

This clone has only a few counts. V usage is TRBV9 and J usage is TRBJ1-2; a possible D gene is TRBD1 (6 bases). Looked up from germline, CDR1 is SGDLS and CDR2 is YYNGEE. The V end lost 4 bases, the J end lost 10 bases, and 20 bases lay between the germline ends. This CDR3 has 14 residues. The CDR3 spells CASSPEPAGAVYTF. CDR3 bases: TGTGCCAGCAGCCCCGAACCCGCGGGGGCTGTCTACACCTTC.

This chain links TRBV4-1 with TRBJ1-2, with 8 positions matching TRBD1. The CDR3 has 15 residues. V lost 0 bases and J lost 8; bases outside the gene matches: 8. Looked up from germline, CDR1 is MGHRA and CDR2 is YSYEKL. CDR3 amino acids: CASSQEWNRGDGYTF. For the CDR3, the DNA is TGCGCCAGCAGCCAAGAATGGAACAGGGGGGACGGCTACACCTTC.

This clone came up a few times. The DNA of the CDR3 is TGCGCCAGCAGCCCCGACAGGCCCCGCCGAATTGGAGGCTACACCTTC. It translates to CASSPDRPRRIGGYTF. V usage is TRBV5-1 and J usage is TRBJ1-2, with D maybe TRBD1 (6 bases). Germline V gene lookup returns CDR1 SGHRS and CDR2 YFSETQ. The CDR3 sequence is 16 residues long. V shed 4 bases and J shed 8 bases, with 24 bases lying between them.

The V call is TRBV2, the J call TRBJ2-7; TRBD2 might be the D (5 bases). The CDR3 is 15 amino acids. In germline, CDR1 is SNHLY, CDR2 FYNNEI. The V end lost 7 bases, the J end lost 5 bases, and 21 bases lay between the germline ends. CDR3 in amino acids: CASILLDIASHEQYF. As DNA, the CDR3 is TGTGCCAGCATCCTCCTAGATATAGCGTCACACGAGCAGTACTTC.

In DNA form, the CDR3 reads TGTGCCACGAAGCGGCGAAGCGGACTCTACAATGAGCAGTTCTTC. It codes for CATKRRSGLYNEQFF. V usage is TRBV6-5 and J usage is TRBJ2-1; D possibly corresponds to TRBD2 (5 bases). CDR3 length: 15 residues. The V gene's germline CDR1 is MNHEY and CDR2 SVGAGI. Trimming took 10 bases from V and 3 from J, leaving 19 bases between them.

The chain uses TRBV28 and TRBJ1-4, with D perhaps TRBD1 (6 bases). V was pared by 7 bases and J by 8 bases, with 20 bases between. There are 15 residues in the CDR3. The germline V gene encodes CDR1 MDHEN and CDR2 SYDVKM. CDR3 DNA: TGTGCCAGCACCCTTTTCCGGGACATCGGCGAAAAACTGTTTTTT. It codes for CASTLFRDIGEKLFF.

This chain links TRBV11-2 with TRBJ1-2; D unclear. V lost 6 bases and J lost 12, with 11 bases in between. The CDR3 is 10 residues long. The germline V gene encodes CDR1 SGHAT and CDR2 FQNNGV. CDR3 residues: CASSSTRHTF. The CDR3 DNA follows: TGTGCCAGCAGTTCCACTAGGCACACCTTC.

This CDR3 reads CASSSQGHQPQHF. DNA of the CDR3: TGTGCCAGCAGTTCACAGGGTCATCAGCCCCAGCATTTT. The chain carries TRBV27 and TRBJ1-5; a weak D match, TRBD1 (6 bases). V lost 4 bases and J lost 5, with 9 bases in between. Germline V gene data show CDR1 as MNHEY and CDR2 as SMNVEV (reference sequence). The CDR3 extends over 13 amino acids.

This chain links TRBV9 with TRBJ1-6, with TRBD1 as a possible D gene (5 bases). Germline values: CDR1 SGDLS, CDR2 YYNGEE. The length of the CDR3 is 17 residues. Trimming took off 3 bases at V and 3 bases at J, with 16 bases between the two ends. The CDR3: CASSAHLTASYNSPLHF. CDR3 sequence (DNA): TGTGCCAGCAGCGCCCACCTGACAGCAAGCTATAATTCACCCCTCCACTTT.

This clone was counted between two and nine times. This sequence joins TRBV5-6 and TRBJ2-1; D is unclear. The CDR3 consists of 12 residues. Per the germline V gene, CDR1 is SGHDT and CDR2 is YYEEEE. V shed 1 base and J shed 7 bases, with 6 bases lying between them. The CDR3 protein is CASSLYRNEQFF. DNA for the CDR3: TGTGCCAGCAGCTTGTATCGTAATGAGCAGTTCTTC.

This clone was seen just once. The CDR3 DNA sequence: TGCAGTGCTAGTCGCGGAATCCAGAGTAATTCACCCCTCCACTTT. Encoded protein: CSASRGIQSNSPLHF. V and J are TRBV20-1 and TRBJ1-6; D gene uncertain. CDR1 is DFQATT, CDR2 SNEGSKA, per germline (reference sequence). The CDR3 is 15 residues long. Trimming pared 3 bases from V and 6 bases from J, leaving 15 bases between.

V is TRBV5-1 and J is TRBJ1-2, with 8 bases lining up with TRBD1. CDR3 length equals 14 residues. J was trimmed by 3 bases and V by 4 bases; bases with no gene match: 5. The germline V gene encodes CDR1 SGHRS and CDR2 YFSETQ. CDR3 sequence (DNA): TGCGCCAGCAGCGGGACAGGTGCGGACTATGGCTACACCTTC. Amino acids: CASSGTGADYGYTF.

The chain is built from TRBV19 and TRBJ1-1; D perhaps matches TRBD1 (5 bases). Trimming pared 2 bases from V and 7 bases from J, leaving 17 bases between. CDR3 length: 15 amino acids. Germline V lookup: CDR1 LNHDA, CDR2 SQIVND (reference sequence). CDR3 sequence: CASSIRPRDYREAFF. CDR3 DNA sequence: TGTGCCAGTAGTATACGGCCCAGGGACTATCGTGAAGCTTTCTTT.

The chain has TRBV7-2 and TRBJ1-2; 7 bases are a match to TRBD1. The ends lost 5 bases at V and 6 bases at J; junction bases unmatched: 9. From germline, CDR1 is SGHTA and CDR2 FQGNSA. The CDR3 is 14 amino acids. CDR3 protein: CASSVWQGDNGYTF. The DNA of the CDR3 is TGTGCCAGCAGCGTCTGGCAGGGGGATAATGGCTACACCTTC.

This chain connects TRBV6-5 to TRBJ1-4; D not certain. CDR1 MNHEY and CDR2 SVGAGI come from the germline V gene. The CDR3 covers 13 residues. Trimming took off 7 bases at V and 4 bases at J, with 10 bases between the two ends. CDR3 sequence (DNA): TGTGCCAGCATCCATCAGTTTAATGAAAAACTGTTTTTT. Translated: CASIHQFNEKLFF.

The chain combines TRBV6-5 with TRBJ1-3; the match to TRBD1 covers 8 bases. CDR1 is MNHEY, CDR2 SVGAGI, per germline. After removal of 7 bases from V and 4 bases from J, the junction contained 6 bases not matched to a gene. The CDR3 totals 14 residues. In DNA, the CDR3 is TGTGCCAGCACTCCCCGGGACAGGGGAAACACCATATATTTT. Residues: CASTPRDRGNTIYF.

V is TRBV4-2 and J is TRBJ2-2, with 7 bases matching TRBD2. The CDR3 is made up of 17 amino acids. V lost 0 bases, J lost 4 bases, and 8 bases stayed unmatched. In germline, CDR1 is LGHNA, CDR2 YNFKEQ. CDR3 sequence reads: CASSQEDTGGITGELFF. The CDR3 nucleotides read TGTGCCAGCAGCCAAGAGGACACCGGGGGGATCACCGGGGAGCTGTTTTTT.

The V call is TRBV5-1, the J call TRBJ2-7; 8 bases align to TRBD1. The CDR3 spans 13 residues. V shed 3 bases, J shed 5 bases, and the junction held 4 bases outside the gene matches. Germline-derived CDR1 and CDR2 are SGHRS and YFSETQ. As DNA, the CDR3 is TGCGCCAGCAGCTGGACAGGGTACGACGAGCAGTACTTC. This codes for CASSWTGYDEQYF.

This chain uses TRBV11-2 with TRBJ1-2, with 11 bases identical to TRBD1. The CDR3 runs to 15 residues. The trim removed 5 bases at V and 3 bases at J, leaving 5 bases unmatched. The germline CDR1 and CDR2 sequences are SGHAT and FQNNGV. The DNA for the CDR3 is TGTGCCAGCAGCCCCCGGACAGGGGGCGACTATGGCTACACCTTC. It specifies CASSPRTGGDYGYTF.

This chain connects TRBV5-5 to TRBJ1-1, with D unclear. Per the germline V gene, CDR1 is SGHKS and CDR2 is YYEKEE (reference sequence). The CDR3 sequence is 15 residues long. V shed 2 bases and J shed 3 bases, with 14 bases lying between them. The CDR3 protein is CASSLTHWSDTEAFF. CDR3 DNA sequence: TGTGCCAGCAGCTTAACGCATTGGTCGGACACTGAAGCTTTCTTT.

This chain joins TRBV6-5 and TRBJ1-2, with no clear D. CDR3 size: 15 residues. V lost 7 bases and J 2 bases, leaving 17 bases between the germline ends. Germline V lookup: CDR1 MNHEY, CDR2 SVGAGI. CDR3 bases: TGTGCCAGCACCCCGGCGGCAAAAAGAAACTATGGCTACACCTTC. Translation gives CASTPAAKRNYGYTF.

The genes are TRBV7-2 and TRBJ2-2, with 10 bases identical to TRBD2. The CDR3 length is 15 residues. CDR1 is SGHTA and CDR2 is FQGNSA in the germline V gene. In nucleotides, the CDR3 is TGTGCAAATAAGCCGTCTAGCGGGGGAAGCGGGGAGCTGTTTTTT. Translation: CANKPSSGGSGELFF.